A single sample is the source of the 30 T cell receptor beta chains below, sequenced in a study of T cell repertoires in cytomegalovirus infection. The antigens these receptors bind are not known. One entry per CDR3 protein, called by TCRdb with MiXCR from the reads. The sample has roughly 920,000 distinct CDR3 sequences; around 30% are singletons. Source: cultured CD8+ T cells from PBMCs, taken from culture after CMV antigen stimulation. These receptors originate from a human donor in good health (CMV status not recorded). Some clones in this sample may be carry-over from other donors' samples.

The table lists this clonotype with a few counts. CDR3 DNA: TGTGCCAGCAGTCAGTACCGGGACAGGGCCTCCCCTGGGGCTTTCTTT. It is translated as CASSQYRDRASPGAFF. The V gene is TRBV28, the J gene TRBJ1-1, with 9 bases that match TRBD1. Looked up from germline, CDR1 is MDHEN and CDR2 is SYDVKM. The CDR3 has 16 amino acids. Trimming at V came to 5 bases and at J to 11 bases, leaving 18 bases not matched to a gene.

CDR3 nucleotide sequence: TGTGCCAGCAGCTTAAGTAAAGAGCCCCAGCATTTT. Translating gives CASSLSKEPQHF. This chain uses TRBV7-9 with TRBJ1-5; D unclear. The CDR3 runs to 12 residues. The V gene's germline CDR1 is SEHNR and CDR2 FQNEAQ (reference sequence). With 2 bases removed from V and 8 bases from J, the gap between germline ends came to 7 bases.

J is TRBJ1-2 and V is TRBV5-1; no firm D call. Germline V gene sequence: CDR1 SGHRS, CDR2 YFSETQ. Trimming stripped 0 bases from V and 6 bases from J, with 12 bases between. The CDR3 consists of 14 residues. CDR3 bases: TGCGCCAGCAGCTTGGATGGGGATACCCATGGCTACACCTTC. As protein: CASSLDGDTHGYTF. The full variable domain, rest sourced from reference TRBV5-1 and TRBJ1-2, is KAGVTQTPRYLIKTRGQQVTLSCSPISGHRSVSWYQQTPGQGLQFLFEYFSETQRNKGNFPGRFSGRQFSNSRSEMNVSTLELGDSALYLCASSLDGDTHGYTFGSGTRLTVV.

This clonotype was detected a few times. This sequence joins TRBV6-5 and TRBJ2-5, with TRBD2 identical over 7 bases. The germline gives CDR1 MNHEY, CDR2 SVGAGI. The CDR3 contains 14 residues. V shed 6 bases, J shed 2 bases, and the junction held 6 bases outside the gene matches. The CDR3 DNA follows: TGTGCCAGCAGGAACCGACTAGCTCAAGAGACCCAGTACTTC. This gives the protein CASRNRLAQETQYF.

This chain uses TRBV27 with TRBJ2-2, with TRBD1 identical over 9 bases. Looked up from germline, CDR1 is MNHEY and CDR2 is SMNVEV (reference sequence). V lost 4 bases, J lost 6 bases, and 6 bases stayed unmatched. This CDR3 spans 15 amino acids. The CDR3 DNA is TGTGCCAGCAGTTCCCGGGACAGGGCGGCCGGGGAGCTGTTTTTT. The encoded protein is CASSSRDRAAGELFF.

This clonotype was counted ten times or more. The rearrangement joins TRBV7-2 to TRBJ1-5; TRBD1 matches 10 bases. The CDR3 has 19 residues. Germline V gene lookup returns CDR1 SGHTA and CDR2 FQGNSA. The V segment lost 6 bases and the J segment 0 bases; nucleotides outside the gene matches: 14. The CDR3 DNA follows: TGTGCCAGCAGTACAGACAGGGGGCTCCCCCACTATAGCAATCAGCCCCAGCATTTT. It is translated as CASSTDRGLPHYSNQPQHF.

This clonotype turned up a few times. The V call is TRBV7-6, the J call TRBJ2-3; D tentatively reads TRBD1 or TRBD2 (5 bases each). Looked up from germline, CDR1 is SGHVS and CDR2 is FNYEAQ. The CDR3 spans 14 residues. V shed 10 bases and J shed 2 bases, with 16 bases lying between them. In DNA, the CDR3 is TGTGCCACCACCCAATTGGGGGACACAGATACGCAGTATTTT. Its translation is CATTQLGDTDTQYF.

This clonotype was seen ten or more times. V is TRBV7-2 and J is TRBJ1-2; no reliable D call. The V end was cut by 4 bases, the J end by 6 bases, with 0 bases between. In germline, CDR1 is SGHTA, CDR2 FQGNSA. The CDR3 consists of 9 residues. The CDR3 sequence is CASSYGYTF. CDR3 in DNA: TGTGCCAGCAGCTATGGCTACACCTTC.

The rearrangement uses TRBV27 and TRBJ1-1; no clear D. The CDR3 consists of 13 residues. The V and J ends lost 6 bases and 4 bases respectively, with 12 bases between them. Germline lookup yields CDR1 MNHEY and CDR2 SMNVEV (reference sequence). The CDR3 loop reads CASRLSLGTEAFF. In DNA, the CDR3 is TGTGCCAGCAGACTCAGCTTGGGCACTGAAGCTTTCTTT.

This clonotype was seen more than once but under ten times. This rearrangement joins TRBV6-6 to TRBJ2-3; TRBD2 matches at 8 bases. CDR3 length equals 15 residues. Germline V gives CDR1 MNHNY, CDR2 SVGAGI (reference sequence). V shed 7 bases, J shed 2 bases, and the junction held 8 bases outside the gene matches. CDR3 sequence (DNA): TGTGCCAGCAACCGAGCGGGGGAGAACACAGATACGCAGTATTTT. Its translation: CASNRAGENTDTQYF.

This chain joins TRBV19 and TRBJ1-5, with a possible D match to TRBD1 (5 bases). This CDR3 region has 16 residues. Germline V gives CDR1 LNHDA, CDR2 SQIVND (reference sequence). V shed 5 bases and J shed 2 bases, with 16 bases lying between them. CDR3 sequence (DNA): TGTGCCAGTAGTCGGGGTTCCGGGGGGGGCAATCAGCCCCAGCATTTT. Translating it yields CASSRGSGGGNQPQHF.

The genes are TRBV7-4 and TRBJ1-3; D gene unclear. CDR1 SGHVT and CDR2 SQSDAQ come from the germline V gene. CDR3 size: 16 residues. Trimming pared 4 bases from V and 4 bases from J, leaving 17 bases between. The CDR3 DNA sequence: TGTGCCAGCAGCTACCGAACGGGCCAAATGGGAAACACCATATATTTT. Protein sequence: CASSYRTGQMGNTIYF.

This clonotype was recorded many times. The rearrangement joins TRBV6-5 to TRBJ2-3, with D perhaps matching TRBD1 (6 bases). Germline lookup yields CDR1 MNHEY and CDR2 SVGAGI. This CDR3 contains 15 residues. The V and J ends lost 4 bases and 3 bases respectively, with 14 bases between them. The CDR3 DNA reads TGTGCCAGCAGTTTTAGGCACAGGGTAACAGATACGCAGTATTTT. It codes for CASSFRHRVTDTQYF.

With regard to this clonotype: Its ends do not fully match the called genes, so a read error is possible. CDR3 bases: TGCGCCAGCAGCCAAGGTCAGGGGGCACTCATTTACATTGAGCAGTTCTTC. Amino acid sequence: CASSQGQGALIYIEQFF. V usage is TRBV4-1 and J usage is TRBJ2-1; 8 bases align to TRBD1. The CDR3 is made up of 17 amino acids. Germline CDR1 reads MGHRA; CDR2 reads YSYEKL.

Points on this clonotype: A much larger clonotype is one base distant, so this may be a read error. Because the CDR3 is missing its conserved closing phenylalanine or tryptophan, this is likely a read error. The V call is TRBV7-2, the J call TRBJ2-5, with 11 bases identical to TRBD1. There are 16 residues in the CDR3. The germline CDR1 and CDR2 sequences are SGHTA and FQGNSA. With V trimmed by 4 bases and J by 5 bases, 9 bases remained unmatched. The CDR3 here is CASSYPRDRGGETQYS. DNA of the CDR3: TGTGCCAGCAGCTACCCCCGGGACAGGGGGGGGGAGACCCAGTACTCC.

The V and J genes are TRBV2 and TRBJ2-2, with 7 bases fitting TRBD1. The CDR3 consists of 17 residues. V was pared by 7 bases and J by 8 bases, with 19 bases of the junction left unmatched. Germline CDR1 and CDR2: SNHLY and FYNNEI. The CDR3, as DNA: TGTGCCAGCACCTCGCCAACAGGGGATCCCTGGGTAGGGGAGCTGTTTTTT. It translates to CASTSPTGDPWVGELFF.

The CDR3 sequence: CASTSGLGYTF. In DNA, the CDR3 is TGTGCCAGCACCTCGGGTCTTGGCTACACCTTC. The gene calls are TRBV5-4 and TRBJ1-2; D unclear. The V end lost 6 bases, the J end lost 7 bases, and 10 bases lay between the germline ends. The CDR3 extends over 11 amino acids. Germline assignment: CDR1 SGHNT and CDR2 YYREEE (reference sequence).

This clonotype was counted a few times. The chain couples TRBV6-6 to TRBJ1-2; 8 positions match TRBD1. This CDR3 region has 15 residues. J gave up 6 bases and V 4 bases, and 10 bases lay outside the gene matches. The germline V gene has CDR1 MNHNY and CDR2 SVGAGI (reference sequence). CDR3 DNA: TGTGCCAGCAGTTCCGCGCGACAGGGGAGGAATGGCTACACCTTC. Amino acids: CASSSARQGRNGYTF.

The chain combines TRBV20-1 with TRBJ1-4; 7 nucleotides agree with TRBD1. The CDR3 sequence is 15 residues long. The germline gives CDR1 DFQATT, CDR2 SNEGSKA (reference sequence). The CDR3 coding sequence is TGCAGCGCGGGGACAGAGACTTTACTTGGGGAAAAACTGTTTTTT. Amino acids: CSAGTETLLGEKLFF.

This clonotype was found many times. The V and J genes are TRBV7-6 and TRBJ2-4; D gene uncertain. This CDR3 is built from 14 residues. Trimming removed 1 base at V and 5 bases at J, with 9 bases between. CDR1 SGHVS and CDR2 FNYEAQ come from the germline V gene. The DNA of the CDR3 is TGTGCCAGCAGCTTAGGCGGCCGCGAAAACATTCAGTACTTC. As protein: CASSLGGRENIQYF.

The table lists this clonotype with a few counts. J is TRBJ2-2 and V is TRBV7-9; 8 nucleotides agree with TRBD1. The V gene end was trimmed by 5 bases and the J gene end by 4 bases; junction bases not matched to a gene: 9. The CDR3 is 16 amino acids. CDR1 and CDR2 (germline): SEHNR, FQNEAQ (reference sequence). CDR3 amino acids: CASSNDRGVSTGELFF. In nucleotides, the CDR3 is TGTGCCAGCAGCAATGACAGGGGAGTAAGCACCGGGGAGCTGTTTTTT.

This chain joins TRBV3-1 and TRBJ2-3; the D gene is possibly TRBD2 (5 bases). In germline, CDR1 is LGHDT, CDR2 YNNKEL (reference sequence). V lost 5 bases to trimming and J lost 2 bases, with 14 bases between them. The CDR3 spans 15 residues. In DNA, the CDR3 is TGTGCCAGCAGCGCGCGCGGGCCACACACAGATACGCAGTATTTT. Its protein is CASSARGPHTDTQYF.

The chain employs TRBV27 and TRBJ1-6; maybe TRBD1 (6 bases). V lost 6 bases to trimming and J lost 5 bases, with 26 bases between them. This CDR3 has 19 residues. CDR1 MNHEY and CDR2 SMNVEV come from the germline V gene (reference sequence). This CDR3 is CASRSDPRISGTNNSPLHF. The CDR3 DNA reads TGTGCCAGCAGATCCGACCCTCGAATTTCCGGGACAAATAATTCACCCCTCCACTTT.

CDR3 in amino acids: CASNIGQGGYEQYF. The DNA for the CDR3 is TGTGCCAGCAACATTGGACAGGGTGGCTACGAGCAGTACTTC. The chain combines TRBV9 with TRBJ2-7; 8 nucleotides line up with TRBD1. Per germline, CDR1 SGDLS and CDR2 YYNGEE. The CDR3 is made up of 14 amino acids. V shed 6 bases and J 3 bases; nucleotides not matched to a gene: 8.

This sequence joins TRBV6-6 and TRBJ2-7; the D call may be TRBD1 or TRBD2 (5 bases each). CDR3 length: 8 residues. Germline V gene data show CDR1 as MNHNY and CDR2 as SVGAGI (reference sequence). CDR3 protein: CVTRGQYF. CDR3 in DNA: TGTGTCACCCGGGGCCAGTACTTC.

A single count supports this clonotype. A much larger clone lies a single base off, so this may be a read error. The rearrangement joins TRBV7-1 to TRBJ2-7; maybe TRBD1 (5 bases). TRBV7-1 has ORF status, its function being uncertain. This CDR3 has 14 residues. Trimming shortened V by 5 bases and J by 2 bases, and 13 bases separated the two germline ends. In nucleotides, the CDR3 is TGTGCCAGCAGCCCTCAGGACACCCCCTACGAGCAGTACTTC. It translates to CASSPQDTPYEQYF.

This chain joins TRBV5-5 and TRBJ2-2; perhaps TRBD2 as D (5 bases). There are 17 residues in the CDR3. In germline, CDR1 is SGHKS, CDR2 YYEKEE (reference sequence). The V gene lost 4 bases and the J gene lost 7 bases, with 23 bases spanning the gap. The CDR3 spells CASSPSAILDGSGELFF. The CDR3 bases are TGTGCCAGCAGCCCCTCTGCGATACTAGATGGAAGCGGGGAGCTGTTTTTT.

This clonotype was observed many times. The chain joins TRBV20-1 to TRBJ2-6, with D tentatively TRBD2 (6 bases). Germline CDR1 and CDR2: DFQATT and SNEGSKA (reference sequence). This CDR3 has 18 amino acids. The ends were cut back, 3 bases at V and 0 bases at J, with 18 bases in the middle. This chain's CDR3 is CSASAGTSSSSGANVLTF. The CDR3 bases are TGCAGTGCTAGCGCCGGGACTTCATCCTCCTCTGGGGCCAACGTCCTGACTTTC.

This clonotype has a handful of counts. The gene calls are TRBV14 and TRBJ2-1; 7 bases line up with TRBD2. Germline V CDR1 and CDR2: SGHDN, FVKESK. Trimming took 6 bases from V and 4 from J; bases not matched to a gene: 9. The CDR3 sequence is 15 residues long. The CDR3 nucleotides are TGTGCCAGCAGGCCCCTAGCGGCAACTTACAATGAGCAGTTCTTC. Translation: CASRPLAATYNEQFF.

Of note for this clonotype: This may stem from a read error, because a much larger clone lies one nucleotide away. The chain joins TRBV7-8 to TRBJ2-1; 12 positions match TRBD1. Germline CDR1 is SGHVS and CDR2 is FQNEAQ. V dropped 5 bases and J dropped 8; count of bases not matched to a gene: 4. The CDR3 totals 14 residues. The CDR3 region is CASSGGTGGDEQFF. CDR3 sequence (DNA): TGTGCCAGCAGCGGCGGGACAGGGGGCGATGAGCAGTTCTTC.